A single sample is the source of the 13 T cell receptor beta chains below, sequenced in a study of shared clonotypes between healthy human individuals. TCRdb's copy holds only in-frame clones and misses some; the assay was immunoSEQ multiplex PCR. The data hold 2 million to 3 million clones, with approximately 94% observed a single time. The source material was naive CD4+ T cells from PBMCs. Subset specified: CD45RA+ positively selected. The receptors originated from a man between 18 and 29 years old in good health. Some clones in this sample may be carry-over from other donors' samples.

The J gene is TRBJ2-1, the V gene TRBV28; 8 bases line up with TRBD1. In germline, CDR1 is MDHEN, CDR2 SYDVKM. The junction had 3 bases not matched to a gene; V was cut back by 6 bases and J by 8 bases. CDR3 size: 12 residues. The CDR3 DNA reads as TGTGCCAGCAGACCGACAGGGGATGAGCAGTTCTTC. Translating it yields CASRPTGDEQFF.

The chain combines TRBV13 with TRBJ2-7; D tentatively fits TRBD1 or TRBD2 (5 bases each). Germline V CDR1 and CDR2: PRHDT, FYEKMQ (reference sequence). Trimming removed 4 bases from V and 3 bases from J, with 10 bases in between. The CDR3 has 13 residues. For the CDR3, the DNA is TGTGCCAGCAGCTCCGGGACCAACTACGAGCAGTACTTC. Its translation is CASSSGTNYEQYF.

This rearrangement joins TRBV28 to TRBJ1-2; D gene uncertain. The CDR3 is 13 amino acids. V was pared by 6 bases and J by 3 bases, with 11 bases between. Per germline, CDR1 MDHEN and CDR2 SYDVKM. For the CDR3, the DNA is TGTGCCAGCAGCACGTTGGAAGACTATGGCTACACCTTC. Amino acid sequence: CASSTLEDYGYTF.

The V gene is TRBV28, the J gene TRBJ1-5; tentatively, D is TRBD1 (6 bases). Germline CDR1 MDHEN, CDR2 SYDVKM. V lost 8 bases to trimming and J lost 6 bases, with 14 bases between them. The CDR3 spans 13 residues. The CDR3, as DNA: TGTGCCAGCGGAGGGGGAGGGAGTCAGCCCCAGCATTTT. Amino acids: CASGGGGSQPQHF.

This rearrangement joins TRBV27 to TRBJ2-3, with D unclear. There are 15 residues in the CDR3. The V gene's germline CDR1 is MNHEY and CDR2 SMNVEV (reference sequence). V shed 5 bases and J shed 1 base, with 13 bases lying between them. CDR3: CASSPRPRGTDTQYF. In nucleotides, the CDR3 is TGTGCCAGCAGTCCTCGGCCCCGGGGCACAGATACGCAGTATTTT.

This chain connects TRBV7-9 to TRBJ2-1; TRBD1 agrees at 7 bases. CDR3 length: 15 residues. J was trimmed by 4 bases and V by 4 bases; bases with no gene match: 7. Germline V gene lookup returns CDR1 SEHNR and CDR2 FQNEAQ (reference sequence). This CDR3 reads CASSSPGQIYNEQFF. The CDR3 DNA reads TGTGCCAGCAGCTCACCGGGACAGATATACAATGAGCAGTTCTTC.

Only one count was recorded for this clone. This sequence joins TRBV4-1 and TRBJ2-3; D remains unclear. The CDR3 extends over 13 amino acids. Per germline, CDR1 MGHRA and CDR2 YSYEKL. The ends were cut back, 2 bases at V and 8 bases at J, with 11 bases in the middle. The CDR3 protein is CASSQTRVSTQYF. Written as DNA, the CDR3 is TGCGCCAGCAGCCAAACACGCGTATCTACGCAGTATTTT.

This chain connects TRBV30 to TRBJ2-7; weak D call: TRBD1 (7 bases). This CDR3 contains 17 residues. In germline, CDR1 is GTSNPN, CDR2 SVGIG (reference sequence). V shed 3 bases and J shed 1 base, with 22 bases lying between them. This CDR3 reads CAWRDRRGNLGSYEQYF. In DNA form, the CDR3 reads TGTGCCTGGAGGGACAGGAGGGGCAACCTTGGGTCCTACGAGCAGTACTTC.

The chain carries TRBV1 and TRBJ2-3; TRBD2 reflects the table's D call only, with no check against the DNA. TRBV1 is listed as a pseudogene. The CDR3 is 17 amino acids. Here the CDR3 reads CTSSQTVWRGNTDTQYF. In DNA, the CDR3 is TGCACCAGCAGCCAGACCGTCTGGAGAGGTAACACAGATACGCAGTATTTT.

The chain combines TRBV5-3 with TRBJ1-2; TRBD1 might be the D (5 bases). TRBV5-3 is identified as an open reading frame with a role that is uncertain. V lost 3 bases, J lost 2 bases, and 5 bases lay in between. The CDR3 sequence is 12 residues long. Written as DNA, the CDR3 is TGTGCCAGAAGCTGGGGGAACTATGGCTACACCTTC. This sequence encodes CARSWGNYGYTF.

The genes are TRBV28 and TRBJ2-3; tentatively, D is TRBD1 (6 bases). The germline V gene encodes CDR1 MDHEN and CDR2 SYDVKM. There are 15 residues in the CDR3. Trimming cost V 3 bases and J 0 bases, with 10 bases left between them. The CDR3 coding sequence is TGTGCCAGCAGTTTCAGGGGTACTAGCACAGATACGCAGTATTTT. This codes for CASSFRGTSTDTQYF.

A word on this clone: The same CDR3 can be traced to other DNA sequences in this sample. The chain links TRBV5-1 to TRBJ2-1, with TRBD1 as a possible D gene (5 bases). Germline V lookup: CDR1 SGHRS, CDR2 YFSETQ. Trimming removed 0 bases from V and 4 bases from J, with 11 bases in between. CDR3 length equals 15 residues. The CDR3 region has the DNA TGCGCCAGCAGCTTGGTGTCTAGGGGATACAATGAGCAGTTCTTC. The encoded protein is CASSLVSRGYNEQFF.

About this clone itself: The sample holds other DNA sequences that translate to the same CDR3. J is TRBJ2-1 and V is TRBV5-1, with D tentatively TRBD2 (6 bases). CDR3 size: 16 residues. V gave up 0 bases and J gave up 2 bases, with 12 bases separating them. Germline V gene data show CDR1 as SGHRS and CDR2 as YFSETQ. The CDR3 is CASSLGLASPYNEQFF. The CDR3 region has the DNA TGCGCCAGCAGCTTGGGGCTAGCGAGTCCCTACAATGAGCAGTTCTTC.